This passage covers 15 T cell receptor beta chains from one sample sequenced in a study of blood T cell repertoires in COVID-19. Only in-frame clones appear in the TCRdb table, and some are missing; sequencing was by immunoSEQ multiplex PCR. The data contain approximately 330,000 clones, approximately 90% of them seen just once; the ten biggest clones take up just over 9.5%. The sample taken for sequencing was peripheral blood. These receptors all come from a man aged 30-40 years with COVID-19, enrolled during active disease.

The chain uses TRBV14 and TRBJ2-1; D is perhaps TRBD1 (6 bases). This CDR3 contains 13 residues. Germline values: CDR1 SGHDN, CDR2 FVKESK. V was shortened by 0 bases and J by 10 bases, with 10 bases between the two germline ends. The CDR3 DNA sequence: TGTGCCAGCAGCCAAGACTTGGGGACAGAGCAGTTCTTC. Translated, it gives CASSQDLGTEQFF.

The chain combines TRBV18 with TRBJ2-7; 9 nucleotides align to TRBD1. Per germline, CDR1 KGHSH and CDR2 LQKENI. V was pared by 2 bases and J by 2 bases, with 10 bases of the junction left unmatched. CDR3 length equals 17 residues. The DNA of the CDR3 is TGTGCCAGCTCACCAGTGTCTGGGACAGGGAGGACCTACGAGCAGTACTTC. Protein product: CASSPVSGTGRTYEQYF.

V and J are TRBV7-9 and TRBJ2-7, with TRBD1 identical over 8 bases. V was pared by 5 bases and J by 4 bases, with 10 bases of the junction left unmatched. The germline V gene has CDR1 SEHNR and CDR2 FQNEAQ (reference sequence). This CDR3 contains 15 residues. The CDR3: CASSIQGERGYEQYF. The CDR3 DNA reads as TGTGCCAGCAGCATACAGGGGGAGCGAGGATACGAGCAGTACTTC.

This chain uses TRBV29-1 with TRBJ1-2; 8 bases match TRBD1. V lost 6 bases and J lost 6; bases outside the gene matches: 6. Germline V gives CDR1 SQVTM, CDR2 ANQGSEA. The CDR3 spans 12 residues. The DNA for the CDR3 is TGCAGCGTGGGGCCAGGGGGCGATGGCTACACCTTC. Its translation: CSVGPGGDGYTF.

DNA for the CDR3: TGTGCCAGCAGTTCCGAACTTGGGGGCGAGACCGAGCAGTACTTC. Amino acid sequence: CASSSELGGETEQYF. The chain recombines TRBV27 with TRBJ2-7; perhaps TRBD1 as D (6 bases). Trimming left V 4 bases short and J 6 bases short, with 19 bases between. CDR1 and CDR2 from the germline V gene are MNHEY and SMNVEV (reference sequence). The CDR3 extends over 15 amino acids.

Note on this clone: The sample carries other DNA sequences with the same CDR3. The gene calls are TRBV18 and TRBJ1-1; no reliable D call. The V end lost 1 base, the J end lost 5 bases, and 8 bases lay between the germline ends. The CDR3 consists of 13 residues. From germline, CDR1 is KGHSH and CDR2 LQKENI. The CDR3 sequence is CASSPRQNTEAFF. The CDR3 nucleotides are TGTGCCAGCTCACCACGTCAGAATACTGAAGCTTTCTTT. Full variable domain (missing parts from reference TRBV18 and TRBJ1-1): NAGVMQNPRHLVRRRGQEARLRCSPMKGHSHVYWYRQLPEEGLKFMVYLQKENIIDESGMPKERFSAEFPKEGPSILRIQQVVRGDSAAYFCASSPRQNTEAFFGQGTRLTVV.

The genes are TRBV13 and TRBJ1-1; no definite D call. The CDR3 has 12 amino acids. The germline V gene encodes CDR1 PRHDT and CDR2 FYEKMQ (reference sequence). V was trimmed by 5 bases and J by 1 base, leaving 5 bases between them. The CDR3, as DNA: TGTGCCAGCAGCGCAGGGAACACTGAAGCTTTCTTT. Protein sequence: CASSAGNTEAFF.

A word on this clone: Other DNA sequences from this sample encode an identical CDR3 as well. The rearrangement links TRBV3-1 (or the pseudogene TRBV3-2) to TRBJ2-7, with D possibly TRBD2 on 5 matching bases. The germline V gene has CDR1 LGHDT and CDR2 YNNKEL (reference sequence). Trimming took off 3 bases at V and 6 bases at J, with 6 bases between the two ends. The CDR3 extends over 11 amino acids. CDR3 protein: CASSHRGEQYF. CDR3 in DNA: TGTGCCAGCAGCCACCGGGGCGAGCAGTACTTC.

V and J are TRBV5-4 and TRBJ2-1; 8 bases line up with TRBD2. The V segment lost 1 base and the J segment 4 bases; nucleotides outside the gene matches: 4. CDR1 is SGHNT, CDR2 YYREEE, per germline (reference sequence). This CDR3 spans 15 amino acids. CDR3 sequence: CASSLSVAGYNEQFF. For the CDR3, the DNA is TGTGCCAGCAGCTTGTCGGTAGCGGGATACAATGAGCAGTTCTTC.

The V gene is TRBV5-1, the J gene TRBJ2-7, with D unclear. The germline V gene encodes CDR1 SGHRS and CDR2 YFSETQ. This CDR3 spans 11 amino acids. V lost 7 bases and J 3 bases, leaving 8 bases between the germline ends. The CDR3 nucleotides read TGCGCCAGCGCTTCGGGCTACGAGCAGTACTTC. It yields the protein CASASGYEQYF. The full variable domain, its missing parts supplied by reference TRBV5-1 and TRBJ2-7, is KAGVTQTPRYLIKTRGQQVTLSCSPISGHRSVSWYQQTPGQGLQFLFEYFSETQRNKGNFPGRFSGRQFSNSRSEMNVSTLELGDSALYLCASASGYEQYFGPGTRLTVT.

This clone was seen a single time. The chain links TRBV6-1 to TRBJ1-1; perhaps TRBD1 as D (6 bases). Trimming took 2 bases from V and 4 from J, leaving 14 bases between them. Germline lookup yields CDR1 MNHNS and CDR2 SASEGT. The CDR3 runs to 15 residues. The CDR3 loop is CASSERAGVGTEAFF. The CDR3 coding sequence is TGTGCCAGCAGTGAAAGAGCAGGGGTGGGCACTGAAGCTTTCTTT.

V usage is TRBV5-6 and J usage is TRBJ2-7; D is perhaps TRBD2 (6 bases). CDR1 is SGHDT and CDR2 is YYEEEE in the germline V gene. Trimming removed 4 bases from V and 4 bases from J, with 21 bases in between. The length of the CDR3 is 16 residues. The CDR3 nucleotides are TGTGCCAGCAGCCAATATGCGGGGAACAACCGTTACGAGCAGTACTTC. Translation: CASSQYAGNNRYEQYF.

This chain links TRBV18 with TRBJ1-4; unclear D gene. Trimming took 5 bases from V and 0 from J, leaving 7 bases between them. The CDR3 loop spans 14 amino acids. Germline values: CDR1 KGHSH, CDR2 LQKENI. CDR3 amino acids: CASSSLTTNEKLFF. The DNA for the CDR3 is TGTGCCAGCTCATCCCTTACAACTAATGAAAAACTGTTTTTT.

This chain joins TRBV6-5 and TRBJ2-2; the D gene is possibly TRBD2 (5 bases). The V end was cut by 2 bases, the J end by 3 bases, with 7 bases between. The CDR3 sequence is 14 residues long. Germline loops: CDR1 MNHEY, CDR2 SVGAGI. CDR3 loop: CASSYTGYTGELFF. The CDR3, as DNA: TGTGCCAGCAGTTACACGGGGTACACCGGGGAGCTGTTTTTT.

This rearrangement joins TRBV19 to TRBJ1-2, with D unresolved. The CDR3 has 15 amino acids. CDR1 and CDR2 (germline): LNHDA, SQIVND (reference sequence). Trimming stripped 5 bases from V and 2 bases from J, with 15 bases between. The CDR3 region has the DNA TGTGCCAGTAGTCTCCAATGGAGTGGGAACTATGGCTACACCTTC. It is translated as CASSLQWSGNYGYTF. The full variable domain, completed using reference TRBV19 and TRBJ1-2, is DGGITQSPKYLFRKEGQNVTLSCEQNLNHDAMYWYRQDPGQGLRLIYYSQIVNDFQKGDIAEGYSVSREKKESFPLTVTSAQKNPTAFYLCASSLQWSGNYGYTFGSGTRLTVV.